The 4 T cell receptor beta chains below all came from one sample that was sequenced in a study of graft-versus-host responses after intestinal transplantation. TCRdb's table, derived via immunoSEQ multiplex PCR, lists solely in-frame clones and lacks some. The repertoire holds some 38,000 clones, with nearly 95% as singletons. The antigens for these receptors are not known. The sequencing here drew on unstimulated CD8+ T cells sorted from spleen or lymph node cells, taken before transplant. These receptors were taken from a human donor who was the organ donor for an intestinal transplant.

On this clone: The junction and the germline gene differ at one end; a read error may be behind it. The DNA for the CDR3 is TGTGCTAGCAGCCCTAGTTACGGGGCCGATGAGCAGTTCTTC. The encoded protein is CASSPSYGADEQFF. The V gene is TRBV7-7, the J gene TRBJ2-1; D is tentatively TRBD1 or TRBD2 (5 bases each). Per the germline V gene, CDR1 is SSHAT and CDR2 is FNYEAQ (reference sequence). The CDR3 runs to 14 residues.

This clone has only one observation. The chain recombines TRBV9 with TRBJ2-2, with no clear D. CDR3 length: 13 residues. Germline-derived CDR1 and CDR2 are SGDLS and YYNGEE. V lost 0 bases, J lost 6 bases, and 6 bases lay in between. This CDR3 reads CASSVVGSGELFF. DNA of the CDR3: TGTGCCAGCAGCGTAGTTGGGTCCGGGGAGCTGTTTTTT.

The rearrangement uses TRBV28 and TRBJ1-2, with D tentatively TRBD1 (6 bases). Germline loops: CDR1 MDHEN, CDR2 SYDVKM. The CDR3 sequence is 14 residues long. V lost 5 bases and J 3 bases, leaving 13 bases between the germline ends. CDR3 region: CASSKPTGYYGYTF. The CDR3 DNA sequence: TGTGCCAGCAGTAAACCGACAGGTTACTATGGCTACACCTTC.

The chain joins TRBV7-9 to TRBJ2-5; maybe TRBD1 (5 bases). Trimming cost V 4 bases and J 2 bases, with 14 bases left between them. The CDR3 sequence is 15 residues long. CDR1 SEHNR and CDR2 FQNEAQ come from the germline V gene (reference sequence). CDR3 region: CASSSETELQETQYF. The CDR3 DNA reads TGTGCCAGCAGCTCGGAGACAGAGCTACAAGAGACCCAGTACTTC.